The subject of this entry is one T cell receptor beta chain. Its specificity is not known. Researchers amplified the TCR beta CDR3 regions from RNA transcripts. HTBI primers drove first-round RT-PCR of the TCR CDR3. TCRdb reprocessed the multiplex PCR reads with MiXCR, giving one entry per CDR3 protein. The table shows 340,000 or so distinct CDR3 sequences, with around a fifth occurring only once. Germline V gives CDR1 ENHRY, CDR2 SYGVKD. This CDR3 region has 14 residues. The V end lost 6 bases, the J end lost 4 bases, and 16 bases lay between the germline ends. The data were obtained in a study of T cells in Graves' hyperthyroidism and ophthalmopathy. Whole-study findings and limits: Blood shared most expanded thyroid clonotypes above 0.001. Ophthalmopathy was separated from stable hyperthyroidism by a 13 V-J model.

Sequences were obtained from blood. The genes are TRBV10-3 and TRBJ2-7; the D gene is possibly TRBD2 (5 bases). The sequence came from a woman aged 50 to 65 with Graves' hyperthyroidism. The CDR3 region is CAIRAGKGGYEQYF. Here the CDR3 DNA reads TGTGCCATCAGGGCCGGGAAGGGCGGATACGAGCAGTACTTC.